This T cell receptor (beta chain) originates from a study of shared clonotypes between healthy human individuals. Whole-study findings and limits: Estimated richness values were generally larger in naive subsets than in memory subsets.

About this clone: Its target is unknown.

Combination of CD45RO+ cells with CCR7-negative CD45RA+ TemRA cells was used for CD8 memory. Germline lookup yields CDR1 MGHRA and CDR2 YSYEKL. CDR3 size: 17 residues. V lost 1 base and J lost 5; bases outside the gene matches: 10. Sequencing used immunoSEQ multiplex PCR; TCRdb keeps in-frame clones, though not all of them. The repertoire holds roughly 320,000 clones, more than 75% seen once, with 16% in the top ten. The TCR originated in a man aged 18 to 29 in good health. The rearrangement links TRBV4-1 to TRBJ2-3; the match to TRBD1 covers 9 bases. Sequencing input: memory CD8+ T cells sorted from blood. This sample's subset: CD45RO+ cells pooled with CCR7-negative TemRA cells. The CDR3 nucleotides read TGCGCCAGCAGCCAAGTTAAAGGAGGACAGGGGATAGATACGCAGTATTTT. It encodes CASSQVKGGQGIDTQYF.